The present T cell receptor (beta chain) was sequenced within a study of cytomegalovirus exposure and HLA in healthy donors. CDR1 DFQATT and CDR2 SNEGSKA come from the germline V gene (reference sequence). CDR3 length equals 10 residues. V lost 5 bases to trimming and J lost 1 base, with 2 bases between them. Profiling relied on immunoSEQ multiplex PCR, and the TCRdb table lists in-frame clones only, not all of them. The sample has over 200,000 clones; around 78% are singletons. Study results and limitations: Rare sequences made up most TCRs, while some public TCRs were found in many donors.

This clone was detected only once. Antigen specificity is unknown. This chain links TRBV20-1 with TRBJ2-5; no reliable D call. The sequence was obtained from a young woman in good health and CMV-seronegative. Sample: PBMCs. The CDR3 coding sequence is TGCAGTGCTGGCCAAGAGACCCAGTACTTC. Residues: CSAGQETQYF.